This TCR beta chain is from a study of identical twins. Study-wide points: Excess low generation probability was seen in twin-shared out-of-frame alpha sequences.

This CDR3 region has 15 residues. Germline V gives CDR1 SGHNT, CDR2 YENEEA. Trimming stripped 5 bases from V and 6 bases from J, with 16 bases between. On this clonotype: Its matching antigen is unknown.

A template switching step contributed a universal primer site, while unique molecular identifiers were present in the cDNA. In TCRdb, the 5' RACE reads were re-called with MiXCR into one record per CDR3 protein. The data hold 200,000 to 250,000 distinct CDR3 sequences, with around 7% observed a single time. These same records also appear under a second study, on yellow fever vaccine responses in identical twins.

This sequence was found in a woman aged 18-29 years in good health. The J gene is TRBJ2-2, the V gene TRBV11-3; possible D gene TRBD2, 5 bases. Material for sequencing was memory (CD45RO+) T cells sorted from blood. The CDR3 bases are TGTGCCAGCAGCCCCCTTGCCCGGGGTCCCGGGGAGCTGTTTTTT. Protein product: CASSPLARGPGELFF. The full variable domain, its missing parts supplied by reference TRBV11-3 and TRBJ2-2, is EAGVVQSPRYKIIEKKQPVAFWCNPISGHNTLYWYLQNLGQGPELLIRYENEEAVDDSQLPKDRFSAERLKGVDSTLKIQPAELGDSAVYLCASSPLARGPGELFFGEGSRLTVL.